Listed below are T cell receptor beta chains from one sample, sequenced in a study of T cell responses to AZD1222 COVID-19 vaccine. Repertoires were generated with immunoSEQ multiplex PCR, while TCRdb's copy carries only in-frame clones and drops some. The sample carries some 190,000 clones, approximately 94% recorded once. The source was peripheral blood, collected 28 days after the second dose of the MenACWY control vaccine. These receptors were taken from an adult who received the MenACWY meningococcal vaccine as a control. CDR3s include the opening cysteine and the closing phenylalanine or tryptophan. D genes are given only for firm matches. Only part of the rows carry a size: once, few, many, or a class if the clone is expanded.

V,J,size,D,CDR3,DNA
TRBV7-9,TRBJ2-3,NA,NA,CASSLRADTQYF,TGTGCCAGCAGCTTACGGGCAGATACGCAGTATTTT
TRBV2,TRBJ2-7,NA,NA,CASSTGHYGSYEQYF,TGTGCCAGCAGTACTGGACACTACGGCTCCTACGAGCAGTACTTC
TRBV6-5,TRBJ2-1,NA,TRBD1,CASRGQFYNEQFF,TGTGCCAGCAGGGGACAGTTCTACAATGAGCAGTTCTTC
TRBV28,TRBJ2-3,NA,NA,CASRKRGVDTQYF,TGTGCCAGCAGAAAAAGGGGGGTGGATACGCAGTATTTT
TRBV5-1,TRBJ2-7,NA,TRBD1,CASSSDRAISYEQYF,TGCGCCAGCAGCTCCGACAGGGCCATCTCCTACGAGCAGTACTTC
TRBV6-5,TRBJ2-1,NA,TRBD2,CASSYGPSGKNEQFF,TGTGCCAGCAGTTACGGGCCTAGCGGGAAGAATGAGCAGTTCTTC
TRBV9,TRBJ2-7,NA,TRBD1,CASSTTGGEQYF,TGTGCCAGCAGCACCACAGGGGGCGAGCAGTACTTC
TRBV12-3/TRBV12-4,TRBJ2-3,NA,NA,CASSSGADTQYF,TGTGCCAGCAGTTCCGGGGCGGATACGCAGTATTTT
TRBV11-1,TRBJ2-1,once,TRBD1,CASSSDRGNEQFF,TGTGCCAGCAGCTCCGACAGGGGGAATGAGCAGTTCTTC
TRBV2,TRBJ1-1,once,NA,CASSEGGLTEAFF,TGTGCCAGCAGTGAAGGTGGGTTGACTGAAGCTTTCTTT
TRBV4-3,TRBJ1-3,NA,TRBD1,CASSQEGTGIGGNTIYF,TGCGCCAGCAGCCAAGAGGGGACAGGGATAGGAGGAAACACCATATATTTT
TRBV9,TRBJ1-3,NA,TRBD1,CASSGQGSNGNTIYF,TGTGCCAGCAGCGGACAGGGTAGTAATGGAAACACCATATATTTT
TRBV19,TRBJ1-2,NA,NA,CASSPPGTPNYGYTF,TGTGCCAGTAGTCCTCCCGGGACACCTAACTATGGCTACACCTTC
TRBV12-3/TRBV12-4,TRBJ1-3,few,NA,CASTPSGNTIYF,TGTGCCAGCACTCCCTCTGGAAACACCATATATTTT
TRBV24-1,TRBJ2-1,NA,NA,CATSYSGDEQFF,TGTGCCACCAGCTACTCGGGGGATGAGCAGTTCTTC
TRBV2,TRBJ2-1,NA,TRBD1,CASSYRDRGQDEQFF,TGTGCCAGCAGTTACCGGGACAGGGGGCAGGATGAGCAGTTCTTC
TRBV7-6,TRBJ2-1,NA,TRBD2,CASSLALAGSNEQFF,TGTGCCAGCAGCTTAGCCCTAGCGGGGTCCAATGAGCAGTTCTTC
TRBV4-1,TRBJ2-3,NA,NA,CASSQVRNSGADTQYF,TGCGCCAGCAGCCAAGTAAGGAACTCTGGGGCAGATACGCAGTATTTT
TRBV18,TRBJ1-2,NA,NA,CASSPRTDNYGYTF,TGTGCCAGCTCACCAAGGACAGATAACTATGGCTACACCTTC
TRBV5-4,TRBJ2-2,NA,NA,CASSRGGANTGELFF,TGTGCCAGCAGCCGCGGGGGCGCGAACACCGGGGAGCTGTTTTTT
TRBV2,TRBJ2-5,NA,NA,CASSETGRETQYF,TGTGCCAGCAGTGAAACGGGGCGCGAGACCCAGTACTTC
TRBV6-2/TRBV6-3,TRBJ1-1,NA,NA,CASSTGTLNAFF,TGTGCCAGCAGTACCGGGACCTTAAACGCTTTCTTT
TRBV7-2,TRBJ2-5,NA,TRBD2,CASSSGLAGGRETQYF,TGTGCCAGCAGCTCAGGACTAGCGGGGGGACGAGAGACCCAGTACTTC
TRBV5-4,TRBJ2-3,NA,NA,CASSSGGGVTDTQYF,TGTGCCAGCAGCTCTGGAGGGGGAGTAACAGATACGCAGTATTTT
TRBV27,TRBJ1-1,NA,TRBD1,CASSPTGVPEAFF,TGTGCCAGCAGTCCAACAGGGGTTCCTGAAGCTTTCTTT
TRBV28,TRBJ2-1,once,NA,CASSLYNEQFF,TGTGCCAGCAGTCTTTACAATGAGCAGTTCTTC
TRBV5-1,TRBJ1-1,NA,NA,CASSPPEEGHTEAFF,TGCGCCAGCAGCCCGCCAGAGGAGGGTCACACTGAAGCTTTCTTT
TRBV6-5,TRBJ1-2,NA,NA,CASSYSGNGYTF,TGTGCCAGCAGTTATTCCGGGAACGGCTACACCTTC
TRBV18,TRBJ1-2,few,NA,CASSPQGLRYGYTF,TGTGCCAGCTCACCACAGGGACTCCGCTATGGCTACACCTTC
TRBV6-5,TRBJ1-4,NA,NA,CASSYEAGATEKLFF,TGTGCCAGCAGTTACGAGGCAGGTGCTACTGAAAAACTGTTTTTT
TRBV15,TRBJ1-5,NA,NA,CATSRDVSQPQHF,TGTGCCACCAGCAGAGATGTAAGTCAGCCCCAGCATTTT
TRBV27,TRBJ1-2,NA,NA,CASSFSIGSYGYTF,TGTGCCAGCAGTTTTTCAATTGGGAGCTATGGCTACACCTTC
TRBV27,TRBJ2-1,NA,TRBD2,CASSLGLAGGALWNEQFF,TGTGCCAGCAGCTTGGGACTAGCGGGGGGGGCGCTGTGGAATGAGCAGTTCTTC